This TCR beta chain was sequenced for a study of tumor-infiltrating lymphocytes in primary liver carcinoma. Study-wide findings and caveats: Blood had a significantly lower top-250-clone fraction than tumors did (p = 0.039).

Priming with a constant-region primer yielded TCR beta cDNA from roughly 0.45 ug total RNA. The TCR beta library was amplified through three nested multiplex PCR rounds in a modified ARM-PCR procedure. The first two PCR rounds, around 11 cycles each, used TRBV1-TRBV30 forward primers and a C-beta reverse primer. Using its own MiXCR run on the multiplex PCR reads, TCRdb lists one record per CDR3 protein. The sample lists about 78,000 distinct CDR3 sequences, about 70% occurring once. Germline V lookup: CDR1 LGHNA, CDR2 YSLEER. V lost 3 bases and J lost 4, with 15 bases in between. The CDR3 runs 15 residues. Co-extracted RNA and DNA came from around 18-30 mg of unsorted bulk tissue. Surgical resection was used to treat these primary liver carcinoma patients. As to this clonotype: Its antigen is still unknown.

The sample comprised liver tumor tissue from sampling region 4. Subset: tumor region T4, right-lateral pole. The sequence was collected from an older woman with primary liver carcinoma and hepatitis B virus infection. The chain is built from TRBV4-3 and TRBJ1-2; D perhaps matches TRBD1 (5 bases). DNA for the CDR3: TGCGCCAGCAGCCAGAGTCCGGGGGGATCCTATGGCTACACCTTC. Encoded protein: CASSQSPGGSYGYTF.